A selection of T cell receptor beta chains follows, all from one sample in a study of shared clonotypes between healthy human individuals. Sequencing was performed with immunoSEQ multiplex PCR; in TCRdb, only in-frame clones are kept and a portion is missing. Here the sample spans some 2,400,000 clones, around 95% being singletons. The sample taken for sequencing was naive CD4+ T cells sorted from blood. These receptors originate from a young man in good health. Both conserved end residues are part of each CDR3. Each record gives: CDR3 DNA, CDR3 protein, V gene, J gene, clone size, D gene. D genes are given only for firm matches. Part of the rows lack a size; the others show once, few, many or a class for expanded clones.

CDR3 DNA: TGTGCCAGCAGTCCGACAGGCGGGGGAGCTGAAGCTTTCTTT
CDR3 protein: CASSPTGGGAEAFF
V gene: TRBV6-5
J gene: TRBJ1-1
clone size: NA
D gene: NA

CDR3 DNA: TGTGCCTGGAGTGTCACCAGTCTAGCCAAAAACATTCAGTACTTC
CDR3 protein: CAWSVTSLAKNIQYF
V gene: TRBV30
J gene: TRBJ2-4
clone size: once
D gene: NA

CDR3 DNA: TGTGCCAGCTCACCGCTAGGGGAAGGTGGAAACACCATATATTTT
CDR3 protein: CASSPLGEGGNTIYF
V gene: TRBV18
J gene: TRBJ1-3
clone size: NA
D gene: NA

CDR3 DNA: TGCGCCAGCAGCCCCGACAGCCTGAACACTGAAGCTTTCTTT
CDR3 protein: CASSPDSLNTEAFF
V gene: TRBV5-1
J gene: TRBJ1-1
clone size: NA
D gene: NA

CDR3 DNA: TGTGCCAGCAGTGCAGGGGGCATCGGAGAGACCCAGTACTTC
CDR3 protein: CASSAGGIGETQYF
V gene: TRBV25-1
J gene: TRBJ2-5
clone size: NA
D gene: TRBD1

CDR3 DNA: TGTGCCAGCAGCCCAGGGGTTCGAGAAAAACTGTTTTTT
CDR3 protein: CASSPGVREKLFF
V gene: TRBV5-8
J gene: TRBJ1-4
clone size: NA
D gene: NA

CDR3 DNA: TGTGCCAGCAGCAAGGGACAGGCGAGCTCCTACGAGCAGTACTTC
CDR3 protein: CASSKGQASSYEQYF
V gene: TRBV7-2
J gene: TRBJ2-7
clone size: NA
D gene: TRBD1

CDR3 DNA: TGCGCCAGCAGCTTGGGCCGCACGACTAATGAAAAACTGTTTTTT
CDR3 protein: CASSLGRTTNEKLFF
V gene: TRBV5-1
J gene: TRBJ1-4
clone size: NA
D gene: NA

CDR3 DNA: TGTGCCAGTAGCGGGTCGGCCGCCGGAGGAAACACCATATATTTT
CDR3 protein: CASSGSAAGGNTIYF
V gene: TRBV19
J gene: TRBJ1-3
clone size: NA
D gene: NA

CDR3 DNA: TGTGCCAGCAGCCTACTAGGGACTAGCGGGAGAGGGGAGACCCAGTACTTC
CDR3 protein: CASSLLGTSGRGETQYF
V gene: TRBV7-2
J gene: TRBJ2-5
clone size: NA
D gene: TRBD2

CDR3 DNA: TGTGCCAGCAGTTTAGACCCTACTATCACAGATACGCAGTATTTT
CDR3 protein: CASSLDPTITDTQYF
V gene: TRBV28
J gene: TRBJ2-3
clone size: NA
D gene: NA

CDR3 DNA: TGTGCCAGCAGCCCGGGACCCTATGGCTACACCTTC
CDR3 protein: CASSPGPYGYTF
V gene: TRBV7-2
J gene: TRBJ1-2
clone size: NA
D gene: NA

CDR3 DNA: TGCGCCAGCAGCTACCCGTGGGGGACAGGGGGCGACGAGCAGTACTTC
CDR3 protein: CASSYPWGTGGDEQYF
V gene: TRBV5-1
J gene: TRBJ2-7
clone size: NA
D gene: TRBD1

CDR3 DNA: TGTGCCAGCAGCTGGACAGGGACAGGCTCCTACGAGCAGTACTTC
CDR3 protein: CASSWTGTGSYEQYF
V gene: TRBV5-4
J gene: TRBJ2-7
clone size: NA
D gene: TRBD1

CDR3 DNA: TGTGCCAGCCGGGTGGGGGCTCCATATGGCTACACCTTC
CDR3 protein: CASRVGAPYGYTF
V gene: TRBV6-1
J gene: TRBJ1-2
clone size: NA
D gene: NA

CDR3 DNA: TGCGCCAGCAGCCAAGAAGGACTAGTGACAGATACGCAGTATTTT
CDR3 protein: CASSQEGLVTDTQYF
V gene: TRBV4-3
J gene: TRBJ2-3
clone size: once
D gene: TRBD2

CDR3 DNA: TGTGCCAGTTTGAGAGACCAGACCACTGAAGCTTTCTTT
CDR3 protein: CASLRDQTTEAFF
V gene: TRBV6-5
J gene: TRBJ1-1
clone size: NA
D gene: NA